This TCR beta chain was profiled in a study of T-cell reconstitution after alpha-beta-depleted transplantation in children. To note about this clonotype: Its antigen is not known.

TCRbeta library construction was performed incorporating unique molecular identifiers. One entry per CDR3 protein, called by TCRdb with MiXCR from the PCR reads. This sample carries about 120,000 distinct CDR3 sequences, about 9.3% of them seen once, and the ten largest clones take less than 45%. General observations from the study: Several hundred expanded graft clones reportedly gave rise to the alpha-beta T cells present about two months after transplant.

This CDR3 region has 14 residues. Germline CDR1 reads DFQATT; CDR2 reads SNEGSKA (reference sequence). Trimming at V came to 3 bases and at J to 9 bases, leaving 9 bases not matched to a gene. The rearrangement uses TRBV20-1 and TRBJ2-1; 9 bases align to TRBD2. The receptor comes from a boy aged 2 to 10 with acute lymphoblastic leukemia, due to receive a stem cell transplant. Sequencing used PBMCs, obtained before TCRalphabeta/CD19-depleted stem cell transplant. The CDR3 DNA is TGCAGTGCTAGCCGGGCGGGAGGGTCCGGTGAGCAGTTCTTC. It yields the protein CSASRAGGSGEQFF.